The T cell receptor beta chain under discussion was sequenced for a study of CXCR3-negative and CXCR3-positive naive CD8 T cells. Whole-study findings and limits: Hydrophobicity was higher for TRB CDR3s found in CXCR3-positive naive cells than in CXCR3-negative naive cells.

The TRB cDNA libraries were prepared by 5' RACE with UMI labels. From its re-call of the 5' RACE reads, TCRdb lists each CDR3 protein once, without DNA. In all, the sample yields approximately 65,000 distinct CDR3 sequences. Germline CDR1 LGHNA, CDR2 YSLEER. There are 14 residues in the CDR3. Regarding this clonotype: Its target is unknown.

The rearrangement links TRBV4-3 to TRBJ2-2. This receptor was identified in a human donor in good health. Some clones in this sample may be carry-over from other donors' samples. The sequenced material came from naive CXCR3+ CD8+ T cells from blood. The subset denotes: CD45RO-CCR7+CD27+CD95- naive CD8+ T cells expressing CXCR3 (TNR3+). CDR3: CASSQAGTSGELFF.